In its sample, the clone carrying this TCR beta chain was seen a few times. Its specificity is not known. This sample is part of a study of beta chain features in type 1 diabetes. Findings of the study overall: A moderate, significant TCRB CDR3 shortening appeared in type 1 diabetes across four CD4+ subsets.

The authors reverse transcribed all of the isolated RNA, so sequencing captured expressed TCRB transcripts. Repertoires were generated with immunoSEQ multiplex PCR, while TCRdb's copy carries only in-frame clones and drops some. The sample consists of roughly 240,000 clones, around 22% of them appearing once. Trimming took 2 bases from V and 8 from J; bases not matched to a gene: 9. Germline V gene lookup returns CDR1 GTSNPN and CDR2 SVGIG (reference sequence). This CDR3 is 15 amino acids long. Source material: naive CD4+ T cells from blood. This sequence originates from a woman in her twenties or thirties with type 1 diabetes. This chain connects TRBV30 to TRBJ2-3; 11 bases fit TRBD2. The CDR3 DNA sequence: TGTGCCTGGAGTAGACGACTAGCGGGATGGGGTACGCAGTATTTT. This gives the protein CAWSRRLAGWGTQYF.